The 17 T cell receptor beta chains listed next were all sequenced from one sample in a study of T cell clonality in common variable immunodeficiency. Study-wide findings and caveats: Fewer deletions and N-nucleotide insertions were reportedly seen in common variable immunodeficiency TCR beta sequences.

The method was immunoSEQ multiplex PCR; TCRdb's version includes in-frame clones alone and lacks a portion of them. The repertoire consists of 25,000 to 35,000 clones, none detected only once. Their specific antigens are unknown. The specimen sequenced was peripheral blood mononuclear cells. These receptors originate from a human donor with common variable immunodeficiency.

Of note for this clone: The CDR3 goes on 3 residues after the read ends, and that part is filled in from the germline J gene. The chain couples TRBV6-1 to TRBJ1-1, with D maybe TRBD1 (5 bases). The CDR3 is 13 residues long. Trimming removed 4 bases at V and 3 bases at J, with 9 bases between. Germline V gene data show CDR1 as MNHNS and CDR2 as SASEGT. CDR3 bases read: TGTGCCAGCAGTGGGCAGGGATACACTGAA. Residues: CASSGQGYTE. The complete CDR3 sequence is CASSGQGYTEAFF.

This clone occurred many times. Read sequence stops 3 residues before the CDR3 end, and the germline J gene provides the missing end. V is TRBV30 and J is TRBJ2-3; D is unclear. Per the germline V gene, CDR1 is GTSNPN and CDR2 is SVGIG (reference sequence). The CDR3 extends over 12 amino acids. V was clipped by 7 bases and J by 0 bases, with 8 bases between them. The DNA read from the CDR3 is TGTGCCTACACCCCCAGCACAGATACG. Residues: CAYTPSTDT. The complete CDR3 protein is CAYTPSTDTQYF.

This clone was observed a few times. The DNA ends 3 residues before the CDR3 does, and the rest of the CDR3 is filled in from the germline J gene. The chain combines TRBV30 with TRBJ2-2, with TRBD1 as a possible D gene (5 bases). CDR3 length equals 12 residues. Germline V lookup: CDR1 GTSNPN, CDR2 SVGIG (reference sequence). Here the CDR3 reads CAWSTGDSWLFF. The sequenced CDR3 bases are TGTGCCTGGAGTACTGGAGACAGCTGG.

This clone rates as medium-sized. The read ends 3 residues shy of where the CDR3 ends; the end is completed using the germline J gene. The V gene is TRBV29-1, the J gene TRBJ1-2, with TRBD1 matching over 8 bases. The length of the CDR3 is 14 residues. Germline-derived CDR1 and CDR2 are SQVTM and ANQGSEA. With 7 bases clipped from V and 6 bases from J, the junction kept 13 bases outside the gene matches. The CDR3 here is CSALDRGPPHGYTF. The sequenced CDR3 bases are TGCAGCGCCCTCGACAGGGGCCCCCCCCATGGC.

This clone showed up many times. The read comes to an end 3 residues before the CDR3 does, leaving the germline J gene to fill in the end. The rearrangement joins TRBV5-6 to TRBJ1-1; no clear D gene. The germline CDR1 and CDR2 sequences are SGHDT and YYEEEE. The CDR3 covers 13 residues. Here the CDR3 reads CASSRGDTIGAFF. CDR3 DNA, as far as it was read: TGTGCCAGCAGCCGGGGAGACACGATTGGA.

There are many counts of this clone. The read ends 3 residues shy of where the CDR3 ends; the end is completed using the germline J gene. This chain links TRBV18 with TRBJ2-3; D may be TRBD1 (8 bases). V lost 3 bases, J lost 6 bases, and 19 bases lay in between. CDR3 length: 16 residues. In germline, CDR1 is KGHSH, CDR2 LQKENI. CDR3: CASSPAGDRPPDTQYF. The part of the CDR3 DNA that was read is TGTGCCAGCTCACCTGCGGGGGACAGGCCTCCGGATACG.

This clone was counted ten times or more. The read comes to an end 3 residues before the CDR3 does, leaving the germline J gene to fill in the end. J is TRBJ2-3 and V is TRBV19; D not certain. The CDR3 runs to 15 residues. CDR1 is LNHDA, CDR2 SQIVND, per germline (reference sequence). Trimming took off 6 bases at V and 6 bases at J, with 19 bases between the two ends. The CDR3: CASSDRLLPADTQYF. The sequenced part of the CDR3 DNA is TGTGCCAGTAGCGATCGCCTCCTACCTGCGGATACG.

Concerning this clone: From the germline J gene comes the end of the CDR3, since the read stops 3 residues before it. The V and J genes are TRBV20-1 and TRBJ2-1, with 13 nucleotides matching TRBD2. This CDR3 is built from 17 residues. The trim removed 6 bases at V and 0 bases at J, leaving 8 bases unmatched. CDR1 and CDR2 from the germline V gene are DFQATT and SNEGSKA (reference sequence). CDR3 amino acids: CSAATSGGRGSYNEQFF. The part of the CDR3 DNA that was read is TGCAGTGCGGCGACTAGCGGGGGGCGTGGCTCCTACAATGAG.

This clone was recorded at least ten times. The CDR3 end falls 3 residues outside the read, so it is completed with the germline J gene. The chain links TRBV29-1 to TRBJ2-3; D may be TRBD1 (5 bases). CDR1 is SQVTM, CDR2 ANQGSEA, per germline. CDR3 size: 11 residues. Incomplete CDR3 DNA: TGCAGCGTTGGGCCAGGGTTCGCG. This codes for CSVGPGFA. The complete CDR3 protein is CSVGPGFAQYF.

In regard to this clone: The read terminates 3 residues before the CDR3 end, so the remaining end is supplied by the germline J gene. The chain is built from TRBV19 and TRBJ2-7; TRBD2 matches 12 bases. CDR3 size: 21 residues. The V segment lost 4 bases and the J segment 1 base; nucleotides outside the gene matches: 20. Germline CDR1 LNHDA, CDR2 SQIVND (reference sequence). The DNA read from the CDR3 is TGTGCCAGTAGTACGCAACACCTACTAGCGGGGGGCCCCAGGTGGTCCTACGAG. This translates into CASSTQHLLAGGPRWSYE. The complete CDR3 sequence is CASSTQHLLAGGPRWSYEQYF.

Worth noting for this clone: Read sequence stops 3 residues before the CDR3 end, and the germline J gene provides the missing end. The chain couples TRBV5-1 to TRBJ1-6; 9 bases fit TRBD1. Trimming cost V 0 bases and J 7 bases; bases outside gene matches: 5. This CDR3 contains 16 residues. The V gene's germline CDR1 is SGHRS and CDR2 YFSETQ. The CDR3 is CASSLAQGQGNSPLHF. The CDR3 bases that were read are TGCGCCAGCAGCTTGGCCCAGGGACAGGGAAATTCACCC.

The CDR3 protein is CASSTAGLPKGRAFF. The sequenced CDR3 bases are TGTGCCAGTAGTACCGCGGGACTGCCTAAGGGAAGA. V and J are TRBV19 and TRBJ1-1; perhaps TRBD1 as D (5 bases). The read comes to an end 3 residues before the CDR3 does, leaving the germline J gene to fill in the end. CDR3 size: 15 residues. Per germline, CDR1 LNHDA and CDR2 SQIVND (reference sequence).

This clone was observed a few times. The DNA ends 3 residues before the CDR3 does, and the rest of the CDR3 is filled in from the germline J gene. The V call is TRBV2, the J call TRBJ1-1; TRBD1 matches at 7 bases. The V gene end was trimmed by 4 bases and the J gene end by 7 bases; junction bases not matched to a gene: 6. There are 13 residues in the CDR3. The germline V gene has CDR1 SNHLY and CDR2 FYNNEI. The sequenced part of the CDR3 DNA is TGTGCCAGCAGTGGCCATGACAGGGATGAA. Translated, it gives CASSGHDRDE. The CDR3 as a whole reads CASSGHDRDEAFF.

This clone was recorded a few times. The CDR3 sequence: CASSPRTGSGEQYF. Incomplete CDR3 DNA: TGTGCCAGCTCACCTCGGACAGGCTCCGGCGAG. This sequence joins TRBV18 and TRBJ2-7, with 7 bases matching TRBD1. With the read ending 3 residues before the CDR3 end, the germline J gene is used to fill in that end. The CDR3 extends over 14 amino acids. Trimming cost V 3 bases and J 6 bases; bases outside gene matches: 8. Per the germline V gene, CDR1 is KGHSH and CDR2 is LQKENI.

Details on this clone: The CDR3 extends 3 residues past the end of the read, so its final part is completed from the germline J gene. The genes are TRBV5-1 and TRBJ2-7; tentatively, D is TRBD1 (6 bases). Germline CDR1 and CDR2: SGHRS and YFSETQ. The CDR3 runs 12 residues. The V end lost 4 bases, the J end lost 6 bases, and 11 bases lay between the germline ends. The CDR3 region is CASSGTGREQYF. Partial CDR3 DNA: TGCGCCAGCAGCGGAACAGGGCGCGAG.

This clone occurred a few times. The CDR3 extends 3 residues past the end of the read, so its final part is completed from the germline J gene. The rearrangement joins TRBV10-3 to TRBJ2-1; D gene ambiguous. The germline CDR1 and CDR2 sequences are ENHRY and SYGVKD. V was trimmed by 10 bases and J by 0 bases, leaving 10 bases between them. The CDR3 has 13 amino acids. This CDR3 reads CATSEHSYNEQFF. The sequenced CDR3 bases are TGTGCCACGAGCGAACACTCCTACAATGAG.

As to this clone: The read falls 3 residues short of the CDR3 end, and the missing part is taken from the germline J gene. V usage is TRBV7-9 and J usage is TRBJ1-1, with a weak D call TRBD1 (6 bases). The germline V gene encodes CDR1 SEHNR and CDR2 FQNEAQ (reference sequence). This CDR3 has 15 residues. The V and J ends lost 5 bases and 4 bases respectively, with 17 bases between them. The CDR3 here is CASSHTDSLITEAFF. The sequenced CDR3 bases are TGTGCCAGCAGCCACACGGACAGCTTGATCACTGAA.